The 14 T cell receptor beta chains listed next were all sequenced from one sample in a study of T cells in Graves' hyperthyroidism and ophthalmopathy. RNA transcripts gave rise to amplified TCR beta CDR3 regions. TCR CDR3 underwent first-round RT-PCR with the HTBI primer set. TCRdb reanalysed the multiplex PCR reads using MiXCR and keeps one entry per CDR3 protein. The sample lists around 280,000 distinct CDR3 sequences; roughly 13% were seen once. The sample was blood. The receptor set was obtained from a woman aged 30 to 39 with Graves' hyperthyroidism that later progressed to Graves' ophthalmopathy.

The chain has TRBV14 and TRBJ1-1; D not resolved. The CDR3 has 14 amino acids. The V gene's germline CDR1 is SGHDN and CDR2 FVKESK. V was pared by 5 bases and J by 5 bases, with 15 bases between. The CDR3 DNA is TGTGCCAGCAGCTACGAGGGCATGATAACTGAAGCTTTCTTT. This encodes CASSYEGMITEAFF.

The gene calls are TRBV27 and TRBJ2-1, with a tentative D call TRBD1 (6 bases). The germline gives CDR1 MNHEY, CDR2 SMNVEV (reference sequence). V shed 7 bases and J shed 5 bases, with 18 bases lying between them. This CDR3 comprises 15 residues. The DNA of the CDR3 is TGTGCCAGCACCCCGCGGCAGGGGTACAACAATGAGCAGTTCTTC. Amino acids: CASTPRQGYNNEQFF.

This clonotype was counted ten times or more. The V call is TRBV20-1, the J call TRBJ2-1, with TRBD2 identical over 11 bases. The germline gives CDR1 DFQATT, CDR2 SNEGSKA (reference sequence). The CDR3 has 16 residues. Losses at the gene ends were 1 base for V and 7 bases for J; bases not matched to a gene: 9. The DNA of the CDR3 is TGCAGTGCTAGAGGTCCGGGACTAGCGGACGGGAATGAGCAGTTCTTC. Its protein is CSARGPGLADGNEQFF.

In regard to this clonotype: This is likely an artifact of a read error, given a far larger clone one base away. The rearrangement uses TRBV27 and TRBJ1-1; D remains ambiguous. The CDR3 contains 13 residues. Germline values: CDR1 MNHEY, CDR2 SMNVEV (reference sequence). V lost 2 bases to trimming and J lost 3 bases, with 7 bases between them. CDR3 sequence reads: CASSLDGDTEAFF. The CDR3, as DNA: TGTGCCAGCAGTTTAGATGGGGACACTGAAGCTTTCTTT.

The sample holds a few counts of this clonotype. This CDR3 is CASRPRSGTSTETQYF. CDR3 bases: TGTGCCAGCAGACCCCGCTCCGGGACAAGCACGGAGACCCAGTACTTC. The rearrangement links TRBV7-2 to TRBJ2-5; D may be TRBD1 (6 bases). CDR3 length: 16 amino acids. Germline-derived CDR1 and CDR2 are SGHTA and FQGNSA. Trimming stripped 6 bases from V and 5 bases from J, with 22 bases between.

This clonotype was seen a single time. This chain connects TRBV20-1 to TRBJ2-7; the match to TRBD1 covers 10 bases. J lost 6 bases, V lost 5 bases, and 4 bases had no gene match. This CDR3 contains 12 residues. Germline lookup yields CDR1 DFQATT and CDR2 SNEGSKA (reference sequence). CDR3 coding DNA: TGCAGTGCTGCGGGACAGGGGTTCGAGCAGTACTTC. This encodes CSAAGQGFEQYF.

CDR3 sequence reads: CASPAGTGEGKQYF. The CDR3 DNA is TGTGCCAGTCCGGCCGGGACAGGGGAAGGCAAGCAGTACTTC. The rearrangement joins TRBV2 to TRBJ2-7; 10 nucleotides agree with TRBD1. There are 14 residues in the CDR3. The germline gives CDR1 SNHLY, CDR2 FYNNEI. With 9 bases clipped from V and 8 bases from J, the junction kept 13 bases outside the gene matches.

The chain is built from TRBV10-1 and TRBJ2-1, with 8 nucleotides matching TRBD1. Losses at the gene ends were 11 bases for V and 6 bases for J; bases not matched to a gene: 9. In germline, CDR1 is WNHNN, CDR2 SYGVQD (reference sequence). CDR3 length: 13 amino acids. CDR3 nucleotide sequence: TGCGCCGGCGCAAGGACAGGGCTCAATGAGCAGTTCTTC. Its translation is CAGARTGLNEQFF.

This clonotype appeared many times. This chain links TRBV20-1 with TRBJ2-1; 11 bases match TRBD2. CDR1 is DFQATT, CDR2 SNEGSKA, per germline (reference sequence). J was trimmed by 12 bases and V by 2 bases; bases with no gene match: 9. The CDR3 extends over 14 amino acids. Here the CDR3 reads CSARPVAGGMGQFF. Here the CDR3 DNA reads TGCAGTGCTAGACCGGTAGCGGGAGGGATGGGGCAGTTCTTC.

This clonotype was seen ten or more times. The rearrangement uses TRBV28 and TRBJ2-1; D remains unclear. The CDR3 is 17 residues long. V was clipped by 5 bases and J by 6 bases, with 23 bases between them. Looked up from germline, CDR1 is MDHEN and CDR2 is SYDVKM. Here the CDR3 reads CASSPRPGKDPTNEQFF. The CDR3 nucleotides are TGTGCCAGCAGTCCAAGACCGGGCAAGGACCCCACCAATGAGCAGTTCTTC.

The chain links TRBV10-3 to TRBJ2-3; D unresolved. Trimming removed 3 bases at V and 4 bases at J, with 5 bases between. Germline V gene sequence: CDR1 ENHRY, CDR2 SYGVKD. This CDR3 is built from 12 residues. This chain's CDR3 is CAISEYSDTQYF. The CDR3 DNA sequence: TGTGCCATCAGTGAATACTCAGATACGCAGTATTTT.

This clonotype has at least ten counts. V usage is TRBV7-9 and J usage is TRBJ2-1; 11 nucleotides line up with TRBD1. CDR1 SEHNR and CDR2 FQNEAQ come from the germline V gene (reference sequence). J was trimmed by 7 bases and V by 5 bases; bases with no gene match: 10. There are 16 residues in the CDR3. CDR3 DNA sequence: TGTGCCAGCAGCCCAATTGGACAGGGGGCATGGAATGAGCAGTTCTTC. It yields the protein CASSPIGQGAWNEQFF.

This clonotype was recorded a few times. A clone one base away is much larger, so this may be a read error. The V gene is TRBV12-3 or TRBV12-4, the J gene TRBJ2-1; D could derive from TRBD1 or TRBD2 (5 bases each). The CDR3 spans 11 residues. This CDR3 is CTSSHRGSQFF. CDR3 DNA: TGTACCAGCAGTCATCGGGGCTCACAGTTCTTC.

In this sample, this clonotype turned up a few times. V and J are TRBV5-5 and TRBJ2-7; D is possibly TRBD2 (6 bases). Germline CDR1 and CDR2: SGHKS and YYEKEE (reference sequence). The CDR3 runs to 13 residues. Trimming took 1 base from V and 3 from J, leaving 8 bases between them. The CDR3 DNA is TGTGCCAGCAGCTTGCAAGCGGGCTACGAGCAGTACTTC. Its protein is CASSLQAGYEQYF.